This TCR beta chain was captured by sequencing in a study of monozygotic twins with cystic fibrosis. About the research overall: With approximately 14 PCR cycles, barcoded libraries came from 2.5 to 3.5 micrograms of fragmented DNA.

V lost 6 bases to trimming and J lost 4 bases; unmatched junction nucleotides: 4. Germline V CDR1 and CDR2: SGDLS, YYNGEE. There are 14 residues in the CDR3. Turning to this clone: Its target is not known. Other nucleotide sequences in the sample specify the same CDR3.

Study results and caveats: Median Simpson clonality of approximately 0.01 suggested naive T cells predominated.

Assay: immunoSEQ multiplex PCR; the TCRdb copy retains only in-frame clones and omits some. The table has 25,000 to 35,000 clones, about 82% seen once. The TCR comes from a girl aged 2 to 10 with cystic fibrosis. The specimen sequenced was blood. This chain links TRBV9 with TRBJ2-2; 9 bases fit TRBD1. CDR3 region: CASKGQGSTGELFF. The CDR3 region has the DNA TGTGCCAGCAAGGGACAGGGAAGCACCGGGGAGCTGTTTTTT.